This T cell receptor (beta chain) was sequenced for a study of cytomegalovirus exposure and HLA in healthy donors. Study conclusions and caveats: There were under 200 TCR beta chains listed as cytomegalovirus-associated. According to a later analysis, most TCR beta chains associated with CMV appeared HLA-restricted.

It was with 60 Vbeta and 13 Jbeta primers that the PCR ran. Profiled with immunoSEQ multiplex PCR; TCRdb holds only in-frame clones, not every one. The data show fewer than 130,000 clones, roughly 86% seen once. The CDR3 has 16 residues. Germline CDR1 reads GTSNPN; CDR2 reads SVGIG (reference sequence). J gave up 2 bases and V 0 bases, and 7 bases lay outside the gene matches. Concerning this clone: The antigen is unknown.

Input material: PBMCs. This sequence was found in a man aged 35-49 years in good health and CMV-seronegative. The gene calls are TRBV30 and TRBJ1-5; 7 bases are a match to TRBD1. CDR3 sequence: CAWSVGRGKGNQPQHF. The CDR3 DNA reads TGTGCCTGGAGTGTGGGCAGGGGGAAAGGCAATCAGCCCCAGCATTTT. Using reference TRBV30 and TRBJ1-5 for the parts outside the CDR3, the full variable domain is SQTIHQWPATLVQPVGSPLSLECTVEGTSNPNLYWYRQAAGRGLQLLFYSVGIGQISSEVPQNLSASRPQDRQFILSSKKLLLSDSGFYLCAWSVGRGKGNQPQHFGDGTRLSIL.